This T cell receptor (beta chain) was observed in a study of T cell repertoires in cytomegalovirus infection. Study background: Public TCR beta signatures marked donors with CMV infection and the matching HLA. Findings of the study overall: There were carriers of CMV plus the relevant HLA, and cumulative public TCR beta family frequency identified them. Clonotype analysis showed dominance of the ex vivo response by HLA-C-restricted CMV-specific TCR beta clonotypes.

Each CDR3 protein gets one entry after TCRdb re-called the reads with MiXCR. The sample holds 200,000 to 300,000 distinct CDR3 sequences; around 15% are singletons and the top ten take 8.8%. Germline CDR1 SGHDN, CDR2 FVKESK. The V gene lost 2 bases and the J gene lost 0 bases, with 13 bases spanning the gap. The CDR3 runs to 17 residues. At least ten counts were recorded for this clonotype. The antigen is not known. Source material: PBMCs. V and J are TRBV14 and TRBJ2-2; D gene uncertain. This TCR was sampled from a human donor in good health (CMV status not recorded). Some clones in this sample may be carry-over from other donors' samples. In DNA, the CDR3 is TGTGCCAGCAGCCAAAGCAACGGGTGGGCGAACACCGGGGAGCTGTTTTTT. Translated, it gives CASSQSNGWANTGELFF.